The source of this TCR beta chain is a study of graft-versus-host responses after intestinal transplantation. Worth noting for this clone: Its antigen remains unidentified.

Germline CDR1 reads MDHEN; CDR2 reads SYDVKM. The CDR3 consists of 15 residues. The V end was cut by 3 bases, the J end by 4 bases, with 15 bases between. Data came from immunoSEQ multiplex PCR; TCRdb stores just in-frame clones and leaves some out. This sample has approximately 88,000 clones; about 94% occur once, and the top ten carry 0.15% to 0.2%. The genes are TRBV28 and TRBJ1-1, with D possibly being TRBD1 (5 bases). The clonotype comes from a human donor who was the organ donor for an intestinal transplant. Sequencing was performed on unstimulated CD4+ T cells sorted from spleen or lymph node cells, taken before transplant. DNA for the CDR3: TGTGCCAGCAGTTTTAGGTCAGGGAGGGGCACTGAAGCTTTCTTT. This encodes CASSFRSGRGTEAFF. The full variable domain, rest sourced from reference TRBV28 and TRBJ1-1, is DVKVTQSSRYLVKRTGEKVFLECVQDMDHENMFWYRQDPGLGLRLIYFSYDVKMKEKGDIPEGYSVSREKKERFSLILESASTNQTSMYLCASSFRSGRGTEAFFGQGTRLTVV.